These T cell receptor beta chains were read from a single sample in a study. TCRdb reprocessed the 5' RACE reads via MiXCR and lists one record per CDR3 protein. The repertoire has roughly 45,000 distinct CDR3 sequences, over 20% of them found once; the top ten carry approximately 4.7%. Sample: Tregs sorted from a lymph node. These receptors were collected from a female donor with breast cancer. CDR3s include the opening cysteine and the closing phenylalanine or tryptophan. The order of the fields is J gene, clone size, V gene, CDR3 protein. The size field is filled for only some rows; it gives once, few, many or a size class.

J: TRBJ2-1; size: NA; V: TRBV9; CDR3: CASSPGGGSYNEQFF
J: TRBJ1-1; size: many; V: TRBV11-2; CDR3: CASSGNRGRDTEAFF
J: TRBJ2-7; size: NA; V: TRBV28; CDR3: CASSGLKPGQGVYEQYF
J: TRBJ2-5; size: NA; V: TRBV12-3/TRBV12-4; CDR3: CASSSMTREETQYF
J: TRBJ2-7; size: NA; V: TRBV7-9; CDR3: CAIEGALEQYF
J: TRBJ2-1; size: many; V: TRBV28; CDR3: CASAADRDNEQFF
J: TRBJ1-1; size: few; V: TRBV4-2; CDR3: CASSRHRDTNTEAFF
J: TRBJ2-5; size: NA; V: TRBV12-3/TRBV12-4; CDR3: CASSLTLAGGPRETQYF
J: TRBJ2-1; size: NA; V: TRBV20-1; CDR3: CSASRIGDPFNEQFF
J: TRBJ2-1; size: few; V: TRBV5-4; CDR3: CASSGQAGVWDNEQFF
J: TRBJ1-4; size: once; V: TRBV7-9; CDR3: CASSLRSGEKLFF
J: TRBJ2-3; size: once; V: TRBV28; CDR3: CASSFDYTQYF
J: TRBJ2-3; size: NA; V: TRBV20-1; CDR3: CSARDGRGQYF
J: TRBJ1-4; size: many; V: TRBV6-1; CDR3: CASSEDSPFNEKLFF
J: TRBJ1-4; size: few; V: TRBV10-1; CDR3: CASSEGGSEKLFF
J: TRBJ1-2; size: many; V: TRBV28; CDR3: CASTTANYGYTF
J: TRBJ2-1; size: NA; V: TRBV6-5; CDR3: CASSYGSGFHNEQFF